The TCR beta chain described here comes from a study of T cell responses to AZD1222 COVID-19 vaccine. Trimming left V 1 base short and J 5 bases short, with 9 bases between. The CDR3 is made up of 14 amino acids. CDR1 and CDR2 from the germline V gene are SEHNR and FQNEAQ (reference sequence). Study findings and constraints: Recipients of AZD1222 seropositive at baseline numbered only five or six. Per reports, nearly half of all spike-specific TCRs target regions that are unmutated in variants. Sampling that yielded the repertoires occurred only after the peak T cell response.

In regard to this clone: Antigen specificity is unknown.

Method: immunoSEQ multiplex PCR; TCRdb's copy keeps in-frame clones and lacks some. The sample shows around 100,000 clones, around 82% of them seen only once. The chain recombines TRBV7-9 with TRBJ2-1; D remains unclear. This TCR came from an adult in good health. Sequenced here: peripheral blood, sampled on day 0 of AZD1222 vaccination. For the CDR3, the DNA is TGTGCCAGCAGCTTAGGGTCCTTCCACAATGAGCAGTTCTTC. It codes for CASSLGSFHNEQFF.